The 21 T cell receptor beta chains listed next were all sequenced from one sample in a study of T cell responses to AZD1222 COVID-19 vaccine. Sequenced by immunoSEQ multiplex PCR; TCRdb stores in-frame clones only, minus some. This sample yields around 110,000 clones, of which about 85% are seen a single time; around 4.7% belongs to the top ten. Sequenced here: peripheral blood, sampled 28 days after the second AZD1222 dose. The source is an adult who received the AZD1222 COVID-19 vaccine.

The chain carries TRBV12-3 or TRBV12-4 and TRBJ1-6, with 7 nucleotides matching TRBD1. V dropped 3 bases and J dropped 11; count of bases not matched to a gene: 4. There are 13 residues in the CDR3. The CDR3 region has the DNA TGTGCCAGCAGTTTGACAGGGAAGGCACCCCTCCACTTT. Translation: CASSLTGKAPLHF.

This clone was counted only a few times. V is TRBV28 and J is TRBJ1-2; TRBD1 matches 9 bases. CDR3 length: 14 residues. Per the germline V gene, CDR1 is MDHEN and CDR2 is SYDVKM. With 5 bases clipped from V and 7 bases from J, the junction kept 8 bases outside the gene matches. The CDR3 DNA is TGTGCCAGCAGTGGTCAACAGGGGGCGCGTGGCTACACCTTC. Translating gives CASSGQQGARGYTF.

The rearrangement links TRBV19 to TRBJ1-6; D remains ambiguous. Trimming left V 4 bases short and J 3 bases short, with 4 bases between. Germline CDR1 LNHDA, CDR2 SQIVND (reference sequence). The CDR3 sequence is 13 residues long. This CDR3 is CASSTVYNSPLHF. CDR3 nucleotide sequence: TGTGCCAGTAGTACAGTCTATAATTCACCCCTCCACTTT.

J is TRBJ1-1 and V is TRBV7-2, with D hard to call. The CDR3 length is 15 residues. The germline CDR1 and CDR2 sequences are SGHTA and FQGNSA. Trimming stripped 1 base from V and 1 base from J, with 10 bases between. The CDR3 DNA sequence: TGTGCCAGCAGCTTAGTGTCCCTAACGAACACTGAAGCTTTCTTT. Its protein is CASSLVSLTNTEAFF.

The chain uses TRBV5-6 and TRBJ1-2, with 10 nucleotides matching TRBD1. J lost 4 bases, V lost 2 bases, and 5 bases had no gene match. CDR3 size: 15 residues. Germline V gene lookup returns CDR1 SGHDT and CDR2 YYEEEE. The CDR3 protein is CASSLRDRGFYGYTF. The CDR3 DNA is TGTGCCAGCAGCTTACGGGACAGGGGTTTCTATGGCTACACCTTC.

CDR3 sequence reads: CASSYPGTAKNIQYF. The CDR3 coding sequence is TGTGCCAGCAGTTACCCAGGGACGGCCAAAAACATTCAGTACTTC. The genes are TRBV6-2 or TRBV6-3 and TRBJ2-4, with D perhaps given as TRBD1 or TRBD2 (5 bases each). The CDR3 is made up of 15 amino acids. V lost 2 bases to trimming and J lost 1 base, with 9 bases between them. CDR1 is MNHEY, CDR2 SVGEGT, per germline.

The gene calls are TRBV6-5 and TRBJ2-5; D not certain. V lost 0 bases and J lost 1, with 9 bases in between. The CDR3 length is 15 residues. Germline CDR1 MNHEY, CDR2 SVGAGI. The chain's CDR3 is CASSYSTGTQETQYF. The CDR3 DNA reads TGTGCCAGCAGTTACTCGACGGGCACCCAAGAGACCCAGTACTTC.

As regards this clone: Other DNA sequences from this sample encode an identical CDR3 as well. The chain employs TRBV18 and TRBJ1-1, with TRBD1 identical over 8 bases. This CDR3 comprises 14 residues. Trimming cost V 2 bases and J 1 base; bases outside gene matches: 0. Germline V lookup: CDR1 KGHSH, CDR2 LQKENI. This CDR3 reads CASSPGTGNTEAFF. The DNA of the CDR3 is TGTGCCAGCTCACCAGGGACAGGGAACACTGAAGCTTTCTTT. The full variable domain, completed using reference TRBV18 and TRBJ1-1, is NAGVMQNPRHLVRRRGQEARLRCSPMKGHSHVYWYRQLPEEGLKFMVYLQKENIIDESGMPKERFSAEFPKEGPSILRIQQVVRGDSAAYFCASSPGTGNTEAFFGQGTRLTVV.

CDR3 residues: CSVGGGELYGYTF. In DNA, the CDR3 is TGCAGCGTCGGAGGGGGGGAACTTTATGGCTACACCTTC. The genes are TRBV29-1 and TRBJ1-2; possible D gene TRBD1, 6 bases. Trimming took off 6 bases at V and 5 bases at J, with 16 bases between the two ends. Per the germline V gene, CDR1 is SQVTM and CDR2 is ANQGSEA. The CDR3 sequence is 13 residues long.

This chain uses TRBV11-2 with TRBJ2-1, with D possibly matching TRBD2 (5 bases). With 4 bases removed from V and 1 base from J, the gap between germline ends came to 11 bases. CDR3 length: 15 residues. Germline V gives CDR1 SGHAT, CDR2 FQNNGV. CDR3 amino acids: CASSSDWRSYNEQFF. CDR3 coding DNA: TGTGCCAGCAGCTCGGACTGGCGATCCTACAATGAGCAGTTCTTC.

The rearrangement uses TRBV2 and TRBJ1-4; TRBD1 matches at 7 bases. This CDR3 spans 14 amino acids. Unmatched junction bases numbered 10, after V lost 7 bases and J lost 8 bases. Per the germline V gene, CDR1 is SNHLY and CDR2 is FYNNEI. Here the CDR3 reads CASNGRQGREKLFF. The DNA of the CDR3 is TGTGCCAGCAATGGGCGACAGGGTCGCGAAAAACTGTTTTTT. Supplemented by reference TRBV2 and TRBJ1-4, the full variable domain reads EPEVTQTPSHQVTQMGQEVILRCVPISNHLYFYWYRQILGQKVEFLVSFYNNEISEKSEIFDDQFSVERPDGSNFTLKIRSTKLEDSAMYFCASNGRQGREKLFFGSGTQLSVL.

CDR3 in DNA: TGTGCCAGCTCAGCGAACAGGGGATACGAGCAGTACTTC. It yields the protein CASSANRGYEQYF. The chain couples TRBV18 to TRBJ2-7; 7 positions agree with TRBD1. The germline CDR1 and CDR2 sequences are KGHSH and LQKENI. V was pared by 5 bases and J by 4 bases, with 5 bases of the junction left unmatched. The CDR3 runs to 13 residues. The variable domain in full, with the rest retrieved from reference TRBV18 and TRBJ2-7, is NAGVMQNPRHLVRRRGQEARLRCSPMKGHSHVYWYRQLPEEGLKFMVYLQKENIIDESGMPKERFSAEFPKEGPSILRIQQVVRGDSAAYFCASSANRGYEQYFGPGTRLTVT.

The chain couples TRBV9 to TRBJ2-7; D tentatively fits TRBD1 or TRBD2 (5 bases each). The CDR3 has 18 residues. Germline V gene data show CDR1 as SGDLS and CDR2 as YYNGEE. The V end lost 0 bases, the J end lost 2 bases, and 21 bases lay between the germline ends. In DNA, the CDR3 is TGTGCCAGCAGCGTAGCAGGGTCCTTCGGAGCGGTCCCCTACGAGCAGTACTTC. As protein: CASSVAGSFGAVPYEQYF.

The chain combines TRBV7-9 with TRBJ1-6; D not certain. Germline V gives CDR1 SEHNR, CDR2 FQNEAQ (reference sequence). This CDR3 region has 18 residues. The V and J ends lost 5 bases and 0 bases respectively, with 17 bases between them. CDR3 protein: CASSQRADPSSYNSPLHF. DNA for the CDR3: TGTGCCAGCAGCCAGAGGGCGGACCCTAGCTCCTATAATTCACCCCTCCACTTT.

About this clone: The identical CDR3 is also encoded by other nucleotide sequences in the sample. V usage is TRBV7-9 and J usage is TRBJ1-1; no reliable D call. CDR3 size: 13 residues. Germline-derived CDR1 and CDR2 are SEHNR and FQNEAQ (reference sequence). V gave up 1 base and J gave up 0 bases, with 3 bases separating them. CDR3: CASSLVVNTEAFF. CDR3 in DNA: TGTGCCAGCAGCTTAGTGGTGAACACTGAAGCTTTCTTT.

The V and J genes are TRBV7-9 and TRBJ1-1; 9 nucleotides line up with TRBD1. The CDR3 has 16 amino acids. Germline V gene sequence: CDR1 SEHNR, CDR2 FQNEAQ (reference sequence). J was trimmed by 1 base and V by 5 bases; bases with no gene match: 8. CDR3 sequence reads: CASSHGDRDPNTEAFF. The CDR3 coding sequence is TGTGCCAGCAGCCATGGGGACAGGGACCCGAACACTGAAGCTTTCTTT.

The chain combines TRBV11-1 with TRBJ2-7; D gene ambiguous. Trimming removed 1 base at V and 3 bases at J, with 7 bases between. The CDR3 is 13 residues long. Germline V gives CDR1 SGHAT, CDR2 FQDESV (reference sequence). The CDR3 nucleotides are TGTGCCAGCAGCTTAGTGAGTGGCTACGAGCAGTACTTC. Translated: CASSLVSGYEQYF.

V usage is TRBV29-1 and J usage is TRBJ2-7, with D perhaps matching TRBD2 (6 bases). This CDR3 contains 13 residues. The germline CDR1 and CDR2 sequences are SQVTM and ANQGSEA. The V and J ends lost 7 bases and 3 bases respectively, with 16 bases between them. CDR3 in amino acids: CSAGPMGGYEQYF. In DNA form, the CDR3 reads TGCAGCGCTGGACCTATGGGAGGCTACGAGCAGTACTTC.

The chain carries TRBV7-2 and TRBJ1-1, with 9 bases matching TRBD1. This CDR3 has 14 amino acids. Trimming removed 3 bases from V and 4 bases from J; junction bases left unmatched: 3. Germline V lookup: CDR1 SGHTA, CDR2 FQGNSA. The CDR3 DNA follows: TGTGCCAGCAGCTTGGGACAGGGAAGCACTGAAGCTTTCTTT. It is translated as CASSLGQGSTEAFF.

This clone appeared once. The chain carries TRBV3-1 (or the pseudogene TRBV3-2) and TRBJ1-1, with D possibly being TRBD1 (6 bases). In germline, CDR1 is LGHDT, CDR2 YNNKEL (reference sequence). The CDR3 covers 15 residues. The V gene lost 4 bases and the J gene lost 4 bases, with 16 bases spanning the gap. In nucleotides, the CDR3 is TGTGCCAGCAGCCGGCCAGTGGGAGGGGGCACTGAAGCTTTCTTT. This gives the protein CASSRPVGGGTEAFF.

The J gene is TRBJ1-5, the V gene TRBV19; 7 positions match TRBD1. Germline V gene sequence: CDR1 LNHDA, CDR2 SQIVND (reference sequence). The CDR3 has 15 residues. V dropped 4 bases and J dropped 6; count of bases not matched to a gene: 9. The CDR3 DNA sequence: TGTGCCAGTAGTACCAGACAGGGCCGGGGTCAGCCCCAGCATTTT. It yields the protein CASSTRQGRGQPQHF.